There are a few counts of the clone carrying this TCR beta chain. Its antigen remains unidentified. The data stem from a study of glioma-infiltrating T cells. Amplification of TCR alpha and beta CDR3 regions from RNA used iRepertoire nested multiplex PCR. Each CDR3 protein gets one entry after TCRdb re-called the multiplex PCR reads with MiXCR. Of approximately 100,000 distinct CDR3 sequences in the sample, around 25% were seen once. Whole-study results and caveats: Tissue and blood shared very few CDR3 sequences.

This receptor was obtained from a human donor with low-grade glioma or glioblastoma, undergoing nonglioma brain surgery, or in good health (not recorded which). The sample was glioma tissue, nonneoplastic brain tissue, or PBMCs (not recorded which).

CDR3 nucleotide sequence: TGCGCCAGCAGCCAAGATAATAGACAGGCAAACAATCAGCCCCAGCATTTT. Translation: CASSQDNRQANNQPQHF. The chain carries TRBV4-1 and TRBJ1-5, with D possibly matching TRBD1 (6 bases). Trimming removed 0 bases from V and 3 bases from J, with 15 bases in between. CDR1 is MGHRA and CDR2 is YSYEKL in the germline V gene. This CDR3 region has 17 residues.